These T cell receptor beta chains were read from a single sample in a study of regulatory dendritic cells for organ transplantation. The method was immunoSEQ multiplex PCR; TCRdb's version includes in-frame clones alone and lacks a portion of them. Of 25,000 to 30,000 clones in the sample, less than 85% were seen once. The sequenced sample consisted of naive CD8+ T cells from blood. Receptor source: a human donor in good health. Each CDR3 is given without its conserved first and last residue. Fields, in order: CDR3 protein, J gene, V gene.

cdr3_aa: ASSFTGGPGLGYT
j_call: TRBJ1-2
v_call: TRBV5-1

cdr3_aa: ASSFTGGGNTEAF
j_call: TRBJ1-1
v_call: TRBV6-5

cdr3_aa: ASSSNWDREQWGYT
j_call: TRBJ1-2
v_call: TRBV6-5

cdr3_aa: ASSPGEGGGASTDTQY
j_call: TRBJ2-3
v_call: TRBV18

cdr3_aa: ASSDGKRYEQY
j_call: TRBJ2-7
v_call: TRBV2

cdr3_aa: ASSFSGRNTIY
j_call: TRBJ1-3
v_call: TRBV11-2

cdr3_aa: ASTGVLNTEAF
j_call: TRBJ1-1
v_call: TRBV25-1

cdr3_aa: ASSLTGVGYGYT
j_call: TRBJ1-2
v_call: TRBV27

cdr3_aa: ASSSIGTPDSYEQY
j_call: TRBJ2-7
v_call: TRBV27

cdr3_aa: ASSSINRGGYT
j_call: TRBJ1-2
v_call: TRBV6-5

cdr3_aa: SVERQGSGYGYT
j_call: TRBJ1-2
v_call: TRBV29-1

cdr3_aa: ASSYSSPGTGAF
j_call: TRBJ1-1
v_call: TRBV6-5

cdr3_aa: ATMWRASGRGLYTGELF
j_call: TRBJ2-2
v_call: TRBV27

cdr3_aa: ASSHRSPYEQY
j_call: TRBJ2-7
v_call: TRBV6-1

cdr3_aa: ASSPQDVGEETQY
j_call: TRBJ2-5
v_call: TRBV7-8

cdr3_aa: ASSKAPGWEGPQH
j_call: TRBJ1-5
v_call: TRBV21-1

cdr3_aa: ASSPLRAGAAGTEAF
j_call: TRBJ1-1
v_call: TRBV18

cdr3_aa: ASSHGNLVEAF
j_call: TRBJ1-1
v_call: TRBV4-2

cdr3_aa: ATPRVRNTEAF
j_call: TRBJ1-1
v_call: TRBV2

cdr3_aa: ASSPGEDRGPGGYT
j_call: TRBJ1-2
v_call: TRBV7-6